This T cell receptor (beta chain) was sequenced for a study of Ad26.COV2.S vaccination and SARS-CoV-2 variants. Findings and limits, study-wide: Marked by substantial breadth, spike-specific CD8+ and CD4+ T cell responses were reportedly seen after vaccination.

With regard to this clone: Its antigen is as yet unknown.

Treatment meaning: about 20 received Ad26.COV2.S at low or high dose, single or two shots; several received placebo; per-sample allocation not given. After the first vaccine or placebo injection, samples were drawn on day 63. Participants' vaccine, an Ad26 vector, delivered Wuhan-strain SARS-CoV-2 spike. Assay: immunoSEQ multiplex PCR; the TCRdb copy retains only in-frame clones and omits some. The sample has about 350,000 clones; roughly 89% are singletons. This CDR3 region has 15 residues. After removal of 5 bases from V and 1 base from J, the junction contained 3 bases not matched to a gene. Germline V CDR1 and CDR2: MNHEY, SVGEGT.

The chain combines TRBV6-2 or TRBV6-3 with TRBJ2-2, with 8 bases fitting TRBD1. The sequence came from a person aged 18-60 years who received the Ad26.COV2.S COVID-19 vaccine or a placebo. The input for sequencing was peripheral blood, taken in a trial of Ad26.COV2.S vaccine versus placebo. This CDR3 is CASSRTGRNTGELFF. The CDR3 region has the DNA TGTGCCAGCAGTAGGACAGGGCGGAACACCGGGGAGCTGTTTTTT.